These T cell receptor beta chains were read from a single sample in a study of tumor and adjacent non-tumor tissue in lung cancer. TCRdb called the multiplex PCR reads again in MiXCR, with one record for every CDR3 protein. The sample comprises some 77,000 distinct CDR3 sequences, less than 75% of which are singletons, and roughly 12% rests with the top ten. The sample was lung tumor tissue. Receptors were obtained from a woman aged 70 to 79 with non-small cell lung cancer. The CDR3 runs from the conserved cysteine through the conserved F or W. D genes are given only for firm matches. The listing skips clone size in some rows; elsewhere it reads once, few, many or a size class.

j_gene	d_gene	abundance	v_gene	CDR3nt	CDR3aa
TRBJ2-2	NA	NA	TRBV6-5	TGTCCCAGCGGTTGGGGACCCGGGGAGCTGTTTTTT	CPSGWGPGELFF
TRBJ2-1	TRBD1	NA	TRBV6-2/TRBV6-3	TGCGCCAGTAGTCACGGGCAGGGGGCGCGGGATGAGCAGTTCTTC	CASSHGQGARDEQFF
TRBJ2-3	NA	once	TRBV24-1	TGTACCACCAGTGATTGGACCCGGGAGCCAGATACGCAATATTTT	CTTSDWTREPDTQYF
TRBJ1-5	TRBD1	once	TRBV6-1	TGTGCTAGCAGTGAAGCAGACAGGGGCAACCAGCCCCAGCATTTT	CASSEADRGNQPQHF
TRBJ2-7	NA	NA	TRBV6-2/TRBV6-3	TGTGTCAGCAGGAGATCCTATGAGCAGTACTTC	CVSRRSYEQYF
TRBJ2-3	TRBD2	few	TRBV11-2	TGTGCCAGCAGCTCGGTGTTTGGGACTAGCGGGAGTGGGGGCACAGATACGCAGTATTTT	CASSSVFGTSGSGGTDTQYF
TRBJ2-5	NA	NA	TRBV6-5	TGTACCATCAGGACGAAATTTGGTAGTCAAGAGACCCAGTACTTC	CTIRTKFGSQETQYF
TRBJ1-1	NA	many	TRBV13	TGTGCCAGCAGTACGGACAGACTTATGAACACTGAAGCTTTCTTT	CASSTDRLMNTEAFF
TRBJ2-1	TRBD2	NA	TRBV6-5	TGTACCAGCAGTAGCGGGAGGGCCTTTTTTGATCAGTTCTTC	CTSSSGRAFFDQFF
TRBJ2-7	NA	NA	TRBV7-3	TGTGCCAGCAGCTTAAGTGCCTACTACGAGCAGTACTTC	CASSLSAYYEQYF
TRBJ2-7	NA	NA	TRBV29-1	NA	CSLRRTGVAYICEQYF
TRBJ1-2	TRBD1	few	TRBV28	TGTGCCAGCAGCCGAACGACAGGGGGCAGCTACACCTTC	CASSRTTGGSYTF
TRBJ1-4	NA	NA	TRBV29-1	TGCAGCTCTCGCACGGAGGGGGGAAAACTGTTTTTT	CSSRTEGGKLFF
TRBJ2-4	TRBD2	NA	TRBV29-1	TGCATCACTGGGAGTAGCGGGAGCAGGGAAAACATTAAGTACTTC	CITGSSGSRENIKYF
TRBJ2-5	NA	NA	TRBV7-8	TGTGCCAGCAGCTTAGGTTGGAGGCTGCGGGAAGAGACCCAGTACTTC	CASSLGWRLREETQYF
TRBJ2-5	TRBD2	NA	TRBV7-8	TGTATCAGCAACCTGACTAGCGCCAAAGAGACCCAGTACTTC	CISNLTSAKETQYF
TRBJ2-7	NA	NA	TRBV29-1	TGCAGGGTTGAAGAGGTCACTCAGACAGGATTGGAGCAGTACTTC	CRVEEVTQTGLEQYF
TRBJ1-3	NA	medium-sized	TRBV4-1	TGCGCCAAGCCGTTCCGGGGTAACACCATATATTTT	CAKPFRGNTIYF
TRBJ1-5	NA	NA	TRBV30	TGTGCCTGGGGAGCAGAGTTTGATCAGCCCCAGCATTTT	CAWGAEFDQPQHF
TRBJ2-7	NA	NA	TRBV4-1	TGCGCCAGCAGCCAAGAGTGGGATGGGAGGCAGTACGAGCAGTACTTC	CASSQEWDGRQYEQYF
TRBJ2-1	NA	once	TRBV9	TGTGCCAGCAGCGGGGAGTCGGGAAGCTACAATGAGCAGTTCTTC	CASSGESGSYNEQFF
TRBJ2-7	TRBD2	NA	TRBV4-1	TGCGCCAGTGGCCAAGATTCAAAGCGGGAGGGCCTCGCCTACGAGCAGTACTTC	CASGQDSKREGLAYEQYF
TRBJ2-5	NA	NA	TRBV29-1	TGCAACGTTAGACTAACTCAAGAGACCCAGTACTTC	CNVRLTQETQYF
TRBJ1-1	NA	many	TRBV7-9	TGTGCCAGCAGCTCCCCCCAGTATAACACTGAAGCTTTCTTT	CASSSPQYNTEAFF
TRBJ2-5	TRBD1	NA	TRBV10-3	TGTGCCAACTGTCAGGGGGCTTCGGAGACCCAGTACTTC	CANCQGASETQYF